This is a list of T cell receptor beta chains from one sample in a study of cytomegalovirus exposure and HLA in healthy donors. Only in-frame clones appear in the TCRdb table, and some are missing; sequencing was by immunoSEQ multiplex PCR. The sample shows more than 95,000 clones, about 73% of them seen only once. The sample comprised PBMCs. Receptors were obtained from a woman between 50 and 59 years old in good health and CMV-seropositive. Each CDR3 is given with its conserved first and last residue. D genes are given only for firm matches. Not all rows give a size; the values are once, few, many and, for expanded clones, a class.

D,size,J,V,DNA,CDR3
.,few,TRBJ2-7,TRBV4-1,TGCGCCAGCAGCCAAGTTCACAGCTCCTACGAGCAGTACTTC,CASSQVHSSYEQYF
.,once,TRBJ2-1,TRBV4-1,TGCGCCAGCAGCCTAATCGGGGGGCGGGGCCCCAACAATGAGCAGTTCTTC,CASSLIGGRGPNNEQFF
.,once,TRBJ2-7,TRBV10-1,TGCGCCAGCAGTGAGAAGGGGAACTACGAGCAGTACTTC,CASSEKGNYEQYF
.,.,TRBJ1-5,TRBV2,TGTGCCAGCAGTGCGGAGGGGAGGCATCAGCCCCAGCATTTT,CASSAEGRHQPQHF
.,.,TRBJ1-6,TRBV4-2,TGTGCCAGCAGCCAGTACGACAGTGTCAAGCTATCGTCCTATAATTCACCCCTCCACTTT,CASSQYDSVKLSSYNSPLHF
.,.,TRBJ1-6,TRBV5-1,TGCGCCAGCAGCTGGAGGCGAGTGGAAACACCAGCGAATTCACCCCTCCACTTT,CASSWRRVETPANSPLHF
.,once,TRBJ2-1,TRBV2,TGTGCCAGCAGTGATCCTAGCTCCTACAATGAGCAGTTCTTC,CASSDPSSYNEQFF
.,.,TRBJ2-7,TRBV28,TGTGCCAGCAGTACCGGGACACAATACGAGCAGTACTTC,CASSTGTQYEQYF
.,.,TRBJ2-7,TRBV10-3,TGTGCCATCAGTTCGGGTAGCAGCTCCTACGAGCAGTACTTC,CAISSGSSSYEQYF
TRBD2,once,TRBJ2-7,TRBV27,TGTGCCAGCAGAACGGGGGGGATCTCCTACGAGCAGTACTTC,CASRTGGISYEQYF
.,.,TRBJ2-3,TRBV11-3,TGTGCCAGCAGCTTAACAGGGAGCACAGATACGCAGTATTTT,CASSLTGSTDTQYF
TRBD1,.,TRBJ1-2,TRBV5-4,TGTGCCAGCAGCACTAAGACAGGGGGTGCCTATGGCTACACCTTC,CASSTKTGGAYGYTF
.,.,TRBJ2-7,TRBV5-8,TGTGCCAGCAGCTTGTTTAGTCCGGACGAGCAGTACTTC,CASSLFSPDEQYF
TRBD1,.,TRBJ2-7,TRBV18,TGTGCCAGCTCACCAAGGGACAGATTCCCCTACGAGCAGTACTTC,CASSPRDRFPYEQYF
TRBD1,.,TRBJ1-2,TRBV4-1,TGCGCCAGCAGCCAATATAATCCACAGGGGGCTCTCTATGGCTACACCTTC,CASSQYNPQGALYGYTF
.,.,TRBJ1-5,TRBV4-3,TGCGCCAGCAGCCAAGAATGGGGGGTGGGGAATCAGCCCCAGCATTTT,CASSQEWGVGNQPQHF
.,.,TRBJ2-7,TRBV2,TGTGCCAGCATTAACTCCTACGAGCAGTACTTC,CASINSYEQYF
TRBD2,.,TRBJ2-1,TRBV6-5,TGTGCCAGCGGAGGGACTAGCGTCTTGAATGAGCAGTTCTTC,CASGGTSVLNEQFF
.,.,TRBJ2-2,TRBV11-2,TGTGCCAGCAGCTCCGGACTACTGAACACCGGGGAGCTGTTTTTT,CASSSGLLNTGELFF
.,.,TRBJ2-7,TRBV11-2,TGTGCCAGCAGCTTAGGGGGGGGGCCCGAGCAGTACTTC,CASSLGGGPEQYF
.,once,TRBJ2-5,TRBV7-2,TGTGCCAGCAGCTTAATCTACCAAGAGACCCAGTACTTC,CASSLIYQETQYF
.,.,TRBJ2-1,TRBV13,TGTGCCAGCAGCACCCAGGGCGGGGGCACCTACAATGAGCAGTTCTTC,CASSTQGGGTYNEQFF
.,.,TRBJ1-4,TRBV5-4,TGTGCCAGCAGCCGAGGTGTGACAACTAATGAAAAACTGTTTTTT,CASSRGVTTNEKLFF
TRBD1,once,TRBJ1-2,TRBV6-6,TGTGCCAGCAGTTACGCTTCGACAGGGGGTTATGGCTACACCTTC,CASSYASTGGYGYTF
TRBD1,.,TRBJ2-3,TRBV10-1,TGCGCCAGCAGTGAGTCGACAGGGTCTAGCACAGATACGCAGTATTTT,CASSESTGSSTDTQYF
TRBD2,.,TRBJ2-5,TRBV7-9,TGTGCCAGCAGCTTAGGGGGTTCTAGCGGATGGGAGACCCAGTACTTC,CASSLGGSSGWETQYF
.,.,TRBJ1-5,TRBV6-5,TGTGCCAGCAGTTACTCTGGGCCAAATCAGCCCCAGCATTTT,CASSYSGPNQPQHF
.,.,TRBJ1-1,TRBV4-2,TGTGCCAGCAGCCTCCCGAGAGGGGGCACTGAAGCTTTCTTT,CASSLPRGGTEAFF
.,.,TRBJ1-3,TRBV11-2,TGTGCCAGCAGCATTGCAGGGTCTGGAAACACCATATATTTT,CASSIAGSGNTIYF
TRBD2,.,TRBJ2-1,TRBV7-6,TGTGCCAGCAGCTTTCTCCTCGGGGGGGCCAGCAATGAGCAGTTCTTC,CASSFLLGGASNEQFF
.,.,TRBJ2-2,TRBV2,TGTGCCAGCAGCGAGGCAGATAACACCGGGGAGCTGTTTTTT,CASSEADNTGELFF
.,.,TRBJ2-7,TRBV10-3,TGTGCCATCAGTGAGGTGGGCAGCGAGCAGTACTTC,CAISEVGSEQYF
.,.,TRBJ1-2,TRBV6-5,TGTGCCAGCAGTTACCCGACAGGAGACGGCTACACCTTC,CASSYPTGDGYTF
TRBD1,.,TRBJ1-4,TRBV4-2,TGTGCCAGCAGCCAAGAAGCCTCCGGGACAGGGGTTGAAAAACTGTTTTTT,CASSQEASGTGVEKLFF
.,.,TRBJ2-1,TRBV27,TGTGCCAGCAGTTTAAGGGGAGGAGGCAATGAGCAGTTCTTC,CASSLRGGGNEQFF
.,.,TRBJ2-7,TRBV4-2,TGTGCCAGCAGCCAAGATCCACCCCCGGGCGGGGGCTTATTCTACGAGCAGTACTTC,CASSQDPPPGGGLFYEQYF
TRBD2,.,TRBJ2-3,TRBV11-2,TGTGCCAGCAGCTTAAGGGCGGGGGGTTCGACAGATACGCAGTATTTT,CASSLRAGGSTDTQYF
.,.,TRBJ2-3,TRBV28,TGTGCCAGCAGTTTAAAAGCCGATACGCAGTATTTT,CASSLKADTQYF
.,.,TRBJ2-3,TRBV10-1,TGCGCCAGCAGTGAGTACTCGACTGTAGATACGCAGTATTTT,CASSEYSTVDTQYF
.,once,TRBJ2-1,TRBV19,TGTGCCAGTAAGGACAGCCAACAAGTGAATGAGCAGTTCTTC,CASKDSQQVNEQFF
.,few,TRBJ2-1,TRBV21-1,TGTGCCAGCAGCAAAGTCCTGGTAGCGGGGATTACCTTAAGTGAGCAGTTCTTC,CASSKVLVAGITLSEQFF
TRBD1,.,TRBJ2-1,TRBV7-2,TGTGCCAGCAGCCAACAGGGGGGTTCCTACAATGAGCAGTTCTTC,CASSQQGGSYNEQFF
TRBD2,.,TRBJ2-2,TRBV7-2,TGTGCCAGCAGCTTCGCGGGGGGGCCGTCCGGGGAGCTGTTTTTT,CASSFAGGPSGELFF
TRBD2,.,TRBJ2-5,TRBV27,TGTGCCAGCAGTTTTGAAGCGGGGGAGAAGCTGGCGACCCAGTACTTC,CASSFEAGEKLATQYF
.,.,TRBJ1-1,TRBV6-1,TGTGCCAGCAGGACCAGGGTCAGCACTGAAGCTTTCTTT,CASRTRVSTEAFF
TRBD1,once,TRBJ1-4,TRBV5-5,TGTGCCAGCAGCTTGTACTCAGGGGGCGCGGAGCTAAAACTGTTTTTT,CASSLYSGGAELKLFF
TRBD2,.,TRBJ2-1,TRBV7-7,TGTGCCAGCAGCGCGAATCTAGCGGGGGGCTACAATGAGCAGTTCTTC,CASSANLAGGYNEQFF